This T cell receptor (beta chain) was retrieved from a study of cytomegalovirus exposure and HLA in healthy donors. Study-wide results and limits: A few chains linked to CMV were shown in vitro to be specific for CMV antigens. Cytomegalovirus-associated TCR beta chains were listed, numbering some 150. Sequencing artifact likely explains a cluster of highly shared sequence variants. Diagnosis of cytomegalovirus status made by the classifier reportedly showed high specificity and sensitivity.

Germline V gene data show CDR1 as SGHNT and CDR2 as YENEEA. The CDR3 spans 14 residues. The V and J ends lost 4 bases and 5 bases, in that order; junction bases with no gene match: 6. Primers: 60 Vbeta forward and 13 Jbeta reverse. Here immunoSEQ multiplex PCR was the method, and the copy in TCRdb shows in-frame clones only, minus some. The repertoire includes 150,000 to 250,000 clones, around 85% of them detected once, and 2.3% sits in the top ten. With regard to this clone: As yet, its antigen is unknown.

V is TRBV11-3 and J is TRBJ2-5; 8 nucleotides line up with TRBD2. The receptor's source is a woman between 50 and 59 years old in good health and CMV-seronegative. Sequenced: PBMCs. Written as DNA, the CDR3 is TGTGCCAGCAGCTCGCGGGAGGCCAGGGAGACCCAGTACTTC. This encodes CASSSREARETQYF.